This T cell receptor beta chain emerged from a study of blood T cell repertoires in COVID-19. This clone appeared a single time. Assay: immunoSEQ multiplex PCR; the TCRdb copy retains only in-frame clones and omits some. The repertoire holds some 290,000 clones, approximately 87% seen once, with less than 6% in the top ten. The V segment lost 5 bases and the J segment 4 bases; nucleotides outside the gene matches: 6. CDR1 and CDR2 from the germline V gene are SGHAT and FQNNGV. CDR3 length: 15 amino acids. This receptor was obtained from a man aged 60 to 69 who had recovered from COVID-19. Sequenced material: peripheral blood. J is TRBJ2-1 and V is TRBV11-2, with 9 bases identical to TRBD2. The CDR3 loop reads CASSPTSGTYNEQFF. The DNA of the CDR3 is TGTGCCAGCAGCCCGACTAGCGGAACTTACAATGAGCAGTTCTTC.